Each of the 26 T cell receptor beta chains below was sequenced from the same sample in a study of T cells in Graves' hyperthyroidism and ophthalmopathy. Amplified regions were TCR beta CDR3 sequences from RNA transcripts. HTBI primers were used for first-round RT-PCR of the TCR CDR3. MiXCR, run by TCRdb on the multiplex PCR reads, gives a single entry per CDR3 protein. Seen here are some 500,000 distinct CDR3 sequences, about 16% observed once, and the top ten hold about 29%. The sample was blood. The receptors originated from a woman younger than 45 with Graves' ophthalmopathy.

The table lists this clonotype with many counts. The chain employs TRBV12-5 and TRBJ2-1; unclear D gene. The CDR3 totals 17 residues. The germline CDR1 and CDR2 sequences are LGHNT and FRNRAP. The V gene lost 0 bases and the J gene lost 1 base, with 13 bases spanning the gap. The CDR3 coding sequence is TGTGCTAGTGGTTTGGTACTCACTACCCAATCCTACAATGAGCAGTTCTTC. It specifies CASGLVLTTQSYNEQFF.

This clonotype was counted a few times. The chain recombines TRBV5-6 with TRBJ1-2; D is uncertain. The CDR3 is made up of 13 amino acids. V shed 2 bases and J shed 8 bases, with 13 bases lying between them. The V gene's germline CDR1 is SGHDT and CDR2 YYEEEE. The CDR3 loop reads CASSFTGETGYTF. CDR3 nucleotides: TGTGCCAGCAGCTTCACCGGAGAGACAGGCTACACCTTC.

This chain uses TRBV24-1 with TRBJ1-2; no clear D gene. The CDR3 consists of 13 residues. Germline CDR1 and CDR2: KGHDR and SFDVKD. V was clipped by 3 bases and J by 5 bases, with 9 bases between them. Written as DNA, the CDR3 is TGTGCCACCAGTGATCGTCCCTTTTATGGCTACACCTTC. This codes for CATSDRPFYGYTF.

This clonotype was counted ten times or more. The rearrangement links TRBV20-1 to TRBJ2-7; a possible D gene is TRBD2 (6 bases). In germline, CDR1 is DFQATT, CDR2 SNEGSKA (reference sequence). Between the trimmed V and J ends, which lost 1 base and 3 bases, there was a span of 13 bases. This CDR3 has 14 amino acids. CDR3 sequence: CSARAPAGNYEQYF. The DNA of the CDR3 is TGCAGTGCTAGAGCACCCGCGGGAAACTACGAGCAGTACTTC.

There are many counts of this clonotype. The chain couples TRBV2 to TRBJ2-7, with D possibly being TRBD1 (6 bases). The CDR3 loop spans 13 amino acids. Trimming removed 5 bases at V and 4 bases at J, with 12 bases between. Per germline, CDR1 SNHLY and CDR2 FYNNEI. The DNA for the CDR3 is TGTGCCAGCAGTTATCAACAGGGTTACGAGCAGTACTTC. Its translation is CASSYQQGYEQYF.

The chain recombines TRBV7-2 with TRBJ2-2; a possible D gene is TRBD1 (6 bases). Trimming stripped 7 bases from V and 1 base from J, with 13 bases between. The germline CDR1 and CDR2 sequences are SGHTA and FQGNSA. The CDR3 runs to 15 residues. CDR3 residues: CASTPDRLNTGELFF. The DNA for the CDR3 is TGTGCCAGCACCCCGGACAGACTGAACACCGGGGAGCTGTTTTTT.

Only a few counts were recorded for this clonotype. A read error may explain this, as a much larger clone is one base away. The chain carries TRBV7-2 and TRBJ2-2; 12 nucleotides match TRBD2. The CDR3 is 16 amino acids. Germline-derived CDR1 and CDR2 are SGHTA and FQGNSA. J lost 3 bases, V lost 5 bases, and 4 bases had no gene match. The CDR3 sequence is CASSARLAGDTGELFF. The CDR3 DNA follows: TGTGCCAGCAGCGCCCGACTAGCGGGAGACACCGGGGAGCTGTTTTTT.

This clonotype was observed at least ten times. The chain joins TRBV20-1 to TRBJ2-5; the match to TRBD1 covers 8 bases. Germline values: CDR1 DFQATT, CDR2 SNEGSKA (reference sequence). Trimming cost V 6 bases and J 5 bases; bases outside gene matches: 5. CDR3 length equals 12 residues. The CDR3 nucleotides read TGCAGTGCCGGACAGGGCGGCGAGACCCAGTACTTC. It yields the protein CSAGQGGETQYF.

This clonotype was counted ten times or more. V is TRBV5-1 and J is TRBJ2-7; weak D call: TRBD1 (5 bases). Germline V gene sequence: CDR1 SGHRS, CDR2 YFSETQ. This CDR3 region has 13 residues. V lost 0 bases and J 6 bases, leaving 10 bases between the germline ends. The CDR3 sequence: CASSLEGEFEQYF. The CDR3 coding sequence is TGCGCCAGCAGCTTGGAAGGGGAATTCGAGCAGTACTTC.

This chain links TRBV6-2 or TRBV6-3 with TRBJ2-7; 9 bases line up with TRBD2. The CDR3 is 15 residues long. Germline trimming cut 5 bases from V and 5 bases from J; bases unmatched to any gene: 10. From germline, CDR1 is MNHEY and CDR2 SVGEGT. CDR3 sequence (DNA): TGTGCCAGCAGTCGTTCAGCGGGAGGAGGGAACGAGCAGTACTTC. Encoded protein: CASSRSAGGGNEQYF.

This clonotype has only a few counts. V usage is TRBV29-1 and J usage is TRBJ1-5; 9 nucleotides line up with TRBD1. V trimming: 6 bases; J trimming: 6 bases; junction bases outside the gene matches: 9. Germline V gene sequence: CDR1 SQVTM, CDR2 ANQGSEA. This CDR3 comprises 14 residues. The CDR3 bases are TGCAGCGTGGGGGACAGGGCTTCAGGTCAGCCCCAGCATTTT. This encodes CSVGDRASGQPQHF.

The genes are TRBV19 and TRBJ1-5; a weak D match, TRBD1 (5 bases). Trimming pared 4 bases from V and 6 bases from J, leaving 13 bases between. The CDR3 is 14 amino acids. Per germline, CDR1 LNHDA and CDR2 SQIVND (reference sequence). The CDR3 protein is CASSRGVWGQPQHF. CDR3 sequence (DNA): TGTGCCAGTAGTAGGGGGGTCTGGGGTCAGCCCCAGCATTTT. The full variable domain, in which reference TRBV19 and TRBJ1-5 provide the parts outside the CDR3, is DGGITQSPKYLFRKEGQNVTLSCEQNLNHDAMYWYRQDPGQGLRLIYYSQIVNDFQKGDIAEGYSVSREKKESFPLTVTSAQKNPTAFYLCASSRGVWGQPQHFGDGTRLSIL.

Comment on this clonotype: A much larger clone differs from this one at a single base, so this may be a read error. The chain recombines TRBV6-1 with TRBJ2-7; 8 bases align to TRBD2. The CDR3 loop spans 14 amino acids. In germline, CDR1 is MNHNS, CDR2 SASEGT. Germline trimming cut 3 bases from V and 3 bases from J; bases unmatched to any gene: 4. CDR3: CASSDKSGSYEQYF. The CDR3 region has the DNA TGTGCCAGCAGTGATAAAAGCGGGAGCTACGAGCAGTACTTC.

This clonotype was observed at least ten times. The chain couples TRBV13 to TRBJ2-1; 8 nucleotides line up with TRBD1. Germline CDR1 is PRHDT and CDR2 is FYEKMQ (reference sequence). V was pared by 5 bases and J by 9 bases, with 3 bases of the junction left unmatched. This CDR3 has 12 amino acids. CDR3 protein: CASSTTGGEQFF. CDR3 sequence (DNA): TGTGCCAGCAGCACCACAGGGGGTGAGCAGTTCTTC.

In this sample, this clonotype turned up many times. This chain joins TRBV7-2 and TRBJ2-7; D gene ambiguous. The CDR3 extends over 13 amino acids. Germline CDR1 SGHTA, CDR2 FQGNSA. Trimming stripped 1 base from V and 4 bases from J, with 8 bases between. CDR3 coding DNA: TGTGCCAGCAGCTTAGGACGGTTGTACGAGCAGTACTTC. This encodes CASSLGRLYEQYF. The whole variable domain, remainder taken from reference TRBV7-2 and TRBJ2-7, is GAGVSQSPSNKVTEKGKDVELRCDPISGHTALYWYRQSLGQGLEFLIYFQGNSAPDKSGLPSDRFSAERTGGSVSTLTIQRTQQEDSAVYLCASSLGRLYEQYFGPGTRLTVT.

This clonotype was counted ten times or more. V gene TRBV28 combines with J gene TRBJ1-4, with D maybe TRBD1 (6 bases). V was pared by 7 bases and J by 0 bases, with 12 bases between. This CDR3 comprises 15 residues. Per the germline V gene, CDR1 is MDHEN and CDR2 is SYDVKM. The chain's CDR3 is CASTVQGPTNEKLFF. The CDR3 DNA sequence: TGTGCCAGCACCGTTCAGGGGCCAACTAATGAAAAACTGTTTTTT.

This clonotype was picked up many times. The chain links TRBV6-2 or TRBV6-3 to TRBJ2-2; D call uncertain. Germline lookup yields CDR1 MNHEY and CDR2 SVGEGT. The CDR3 is 16 amino acids. With 2 bases removed from V and 5 bases from J, the gap between germline ends came to 15 bases. CDR3 in DNA: TGTGCCAGCAGTTACCCGGCGGTAGTAAGGACCGGGGAGCTGTTTTTT. Translation gives CASSYPAVVRTGELFF.

The CDR3 is CASSQAGAPEAFF. CDR3 bases: TGTGCCAGCAGCCAAGCGGGGGCCCCTGAAGCTTTCTTT. The chain joins TRBV14 to TRBJ1-1; the D gene is possibly TRBD1 (6 bases). CDR1 is SGHDN and CDR2 is FVKESK in the germline V gene. V gave up 1 base and J gave up 6 bases, with 9 bases separating them. CDR3 size: 13 residues. Together with reference TRBV14 and TRBJ1-1, the CDR3 gives the full variable domain: EAGVTQFPSHSVIEKGQTVTLRCDPISGHDNLYWYRRVMGKEIKFLLHFVKESKQDESGMPNNRFLAERTGGTYSTLKVQPAELEDSGVYFCASSQAGAPEAFFGQGTRLTVV.

This clonotype was found a few times. The rearrangement uses TRBV19 and TRBJ1-5, with unresolved D. This CDR3 contains 16 residues. V was clipped by 3 bases and J by 4 bases, with 16 bases between them. Per germline, CDR1 LNHDA and CDR2 SQIVND (reference sequence). The CDR3 spells CASSIVPGLKNQPQHF. CDR3 DNA: TGTGCCAGTAGTATCGTTCCTGGTCTGAAAAATCAGCCCCAGCATTTT.

Points on this clonotype: One end of the junction fails to match germline, which may point to a read error. This chain connects TRBV5-1 to TRBJ1-2; D is uncertain. The length of the CDR3 is 12 residues. Germline V CDR1 and CDR2: SGHRS, YFSETQ. CDR3 DNA: TGCGCCAGCAGCCTCGGTAACTATGGCTACGCCTTC. The encoded protein is CASSLGNYGYAF.

The chain employs TRBV14 and TRBJ2-3, with D hard to call. The CDR3 is 13 residues long. The V gene lost 2 bases and the J gene lost 4 bases, with 7 bases spanning the gap. Germline-derived CDR1 and CDR2 are SGHDN and FVKESK. CDR3 DNA: TGTGCCAGCAGCCAAATAATGGCAGATACGCAGTATTTT. This gives the protein CASSQIMADTQYF.

DNA of the CDR3: TGTGCCAGCAGCCCAGGACTGAGTAGGAACACTGAAGCTTTCTTT. As protein: CASSPGLSRNTEAFF. V and J are TRBV9 and TRBJ1-1; D is unresolved. V lost 4 bases and J lost 1, with 14 bases in between. CDR3 length: 15 residues. Per germline, CDR1 SGDLS and CDR2 YYNGEE.

This clonotype was picked up a small number of times. The V and J genes are TRBV7-2 and TRBJ2-7; perhaps TRBD1 as D (6 bases). With 7 bases removed from V and 3 bases from J, the gap between germline ends came to 16 bases. CDR1 is SGHTA and CDR2 is FQGNSA in the germline V gene. The CDR3 runs 14 residues. This chain's CDR3 is CASNRDGTNYEQYF. CDR3 in DNA: TGTGCCAGCAACAGGGACGGTACTAACTACGAGCAGTACTTC.

This clonotype was detected only a few times. The V gene is TRBV9, the J gene TRBJ1-1; tentative D call: TRBD1 (5 bases). The CDR3 loop spans 17 amino acids. CDR1 SGDLS and CDR2 YYNGEE come from the germline V gene. V was shortened by 4 bases and J by 5 bases, with 24 bases between the two germline ends. The CDR3 region is CASSSSARSGGRTEAFF. Written as DNA, the CDR3 is TGTGCCAGCAGCTCTAGCGCCAGGTCGGGGGGTCGGACTGAAGCTTTCTTT.

The chain recombines TRBV28 with TRBJ2-7; TRBD1 matches at 9 bases. Trimming cost V 8 bases and J 6 bases; bases outside gene matches: 8. The CDR3 loop spans 13 amino acids. The germline gives CDR1 MDHEN, CDR2 SYDVKM. CDR3 residues: CASLRDRAGEQYF. The CDR3 nucleotides are TGTGCCAGCCTCCGGGACAGGGCCGGCGAGCAGTACTTC.

Many counts were recorded for this clonotype. The chain joins TRBV20-1 to TRBJ2-5; the match to TRBD1 covers 7 bases. Germline V gives CDR1 DFQATT, CDR2 SNEGSKA (reference sequence). J lost 1 base, V lost 5 bases, and 7 bases had no gene match. There are 14 residues in the CDR3. CDR3 nucleotide sequence: TGCAGTGCTTCCACCGGGACAGCCCAAGAGACCCAGTACTTC. Residues: CSASTGTAQETQYF.